This T cell receptor beta chain is drawn from a study of T cell responses to AZD1222 COVID-19 vaccine. The assay was immunoSEQ multiplex PCR, and TCRdb's table has in-frame clones only and misses some. The table includes under 140,000 clones, about four fifths detected once. Only a few counts were recorded for this clone. The antigen remains undetermined. Trimming stripped 0 bases from V and 6 bases from J, with 8 bases between. The CDR3 covers 13 residues. CDR1 is MNHEY, CDR2 SVGAGI, per germline. The study, taken as a whole, reports: Nearly half of spike-specific TCRs reportedly target unmutated variant regions. White British ancestry dominated among donors, who included more females, and clonal diversity was possibly underestimated.

This clonotype originated in an adult in good health. The chain links TRBV6-5 to TRBJ1-2; D is unclear. The specimen was peripheral blood, collected on day 0 of AZD1222 vaccination. As DNA, the CDR3 is TGTGCCAGCAGTTACTCGGGTGGAGATGGCTACACCTTC. This gives the protein CASSYSGGDGYTF.